This TCR beta chain was retrieved from a study of tumor and adjacent non-tumor tissue in lung cancer. About the study: Each sample yielded 3.5 million to 5 million productive TCRbeta reads on average.

No cell sorting was done before RNA was extracted from the tissue. Newly diagnosed lung cancer patients had thoracic surgery in China, August–late 2014, without prior chemotherapy. CDR3 length equals 13 residues. The germline gives CDR1 SGHVS, CDR2 FQNEAQ. In regard to this clonotype: Its antigen remains unidentified. At one end, the junction sequence differs from germline, possibly due to a read error.

Findings of the study overall: Compared with tumor, normal lung showed significantly lower TCR diversity. Shorter survival was associated with higher TCR diversity in tumors.

A modified ARM-PCR protocol with three rounds of nested PCR amplified TCRbeta. MiXCR was run by TCRdb on the multiplex PCR reads, yielding one entry per CDR3 protein. The sample consists of just over 200,000 distinct CDR3 sequences, 71% of them appearing once. Sequencing input: lung tumor tissue. The chain recombines TRBV7-8 with TRBJ2-7; possible D gene TRBD1, 5 bases. The origin of this receptor is a man aged 55 to 70 with non-small cell lung cancer. In nucleotides, the CDR3 is TGTACCAGTAGCCAGGACACCCTCTACGAGCAGTGCTTC. Translation gives CTSSQDTLYEQCF.